Below, 25 T cell receptor beta chains from the same sample are listed, as sequenced in a study of blood T cell repertoires in COVID-19. Profiled with immunoSEQ multiplex PCR; TCRdb holds only in-frame clones, not every one. Among some 100,000 clones listed, less than 85% were seen once. Sequencing was carried out using peripheral blood. The receptor source for this set is a man between 45 and 60 years old with acute or convalescent COVID-19.

V is TRBV19 and J is TRBJ1-4, with D possibly TRBD1 on 5 matching bases. Germline CDR1 LNHDA, CDR2 SQIVND (reference sequence). The CDR3 sequence is 15 residues long. Trimming pared 4 bases from V and 7 bases from J, leaving 16 bases between. The CDR3 sequence is CASSTRQGGGEKLFF. CDR3 DNA sequence: TGTGCCAGTAGTACACGCCAGGGAGGAGGTGAAAAACTGTTTTTT.

V is TRBV12-2 and J is TRBJ1-3. TRBV12-2 is reported as a pseudogene. This CDR3 is 17 amino acids long. CDR3 loop: CASRFEGGPRTGNTIYF. Written as DNA, the CDR3 is TGTGCAAGTCGCTTCGAGGGGGGGCCAAGAACTGGAAACACCATATATTTT.

This clone was detected once. The chain uses TRBV30 and TRBJ1-2; D possibly corresponds to TRBD1 (6 bases). This CDR3 is 14 amino acids long. CDR1 is GTSNPN, CDR2 SVGIG, per germline (reference sequence). Deletions cut 1 base from V and 6 bases from J, with 15 bases between. The CDR3 spells CAWSGQRGIDGYTF. CDR3 DNA sequence: TGTGCCTGGAGTGGACAAAGGGGGATAGATGGCTACACCTTC.

The chain is built from TRBV30 and TRBJ1-1; 7 nucleotides match TRBD1. In germline, CDR1 is GTSNPN, CDR2 SVGIG (reference sequence). Trimming at V came to 8 bases and at J to 3 bases, leaving 6 bases not matched to a gene. The CDR3 consists of 12 residues. The CDR3 DNA sequence: TGTGCCGGACAGGAACAGGACACTGAAGCTTTCTTT. Its protein is CAGQEQDTEAFF.

The rearrangement joins TRBV11-2 to TRBJ2-2, with 8 bases identical to TRBD2. Trimming removed 1 base from V and 6 bases from J; junction bases left unmatched: 4. The CDR3 length is 15 residues. The germline CDR1 and CDR2 sequences are SGHAT and FQNNGV. The CDR3 sequence is CASSLGAGEAGELFF. As DNA, the CDR3 is TGTGCCAGCAGCTTAGGAGCGGGAGAAGCCGGGGAGCTGTTTTTT.

The gene calls are TRBV19 and TRBJ2-7, with 8 bases identical to TRBD2. The CDR3 runs to 13 residues. The germline V gene has CDR1 LNHDA and CDR2 SQIVND (reference sequence). V was pared by 4 bases and J by 2 bases, with 1 base of the junction left unmatched. The CDR3 DNA reads as TGTGCCAGTAGTACCGGGGGGGCCTACGAGCAGTACTTC. It is translated as CASSTGGAYEQYF.

This clone was recorded a few times. The J gene is TRBJ2-7, the V gene TRBV7-9, with 8 bases matching TRBD2. This CDR3 contains 12 residues. Per germline, CDR1 SEHNR and CDR2 FQNEAQ (reference sequence). V trimming: 5 bases; J trimming: 5 bases; junction bases outside the gene matches: 2. CDR3 in DNA: TGTGCCAGCAGCCCGGGGGGGAACGAGCAGTACTTC. Its protein is CASSPGGNEQYF.

This rearrangement joins TRBV20-1 to TRBJ1-2; D unclear. V dropped 1 base and J dropped 6 bases, with 6 bases sitting between them. CDR3 length: 11 amino acids. Germline values: CDR1 DFQATT, CDR2 SNEGSKA (reference sequence). In nucleotides, the CDR3 is TGCAGTGCTAGAGGCGGGGATGGCTACACCTTC. Translating it yields CSARGGDGYTF.

V and J are TRBV12-3 or TRBV12-4 and TRBJ1-1; D unclear. Between the trimmed V and J ends, which lost 1 base and 11 bases, there was a span of 8 bases. The CDR3 covers 11 residues. The CDR3 DNA reads TGTGCCAGCAGTTTAGGAGGTGGTGCTTTCTTT. Protein product: CASSLGGGAFF.

This clone was recorded only once. This chain uses TRBV11-2 with TRBJ2-3, with 9 bases fitting TRBD1. This CDR3 spans 15 amino acids. Per germline, CDR1 SGHAT and CDR2 FQNNGV. J gave up 9 bases and V 5 bases, and 12 bases lay outside the gene matches. CDR3 in amino acids: CASSARDRAHGTQYF. CDR3 sequence (DNA): TGTGCCAGCAGCGCGCGGGACAGGGCGCACGGAACGCAGTATTTT.

CDR3 sequence (DNA): TGCAGCGTTTATCAGCTTCCCGGGAGGGAAAAACTGTTTTTT. Translated: CSVYQLPGREKLFF. The chain links TRBV29-1 to TRBJ1-4; D is undetermined. CDR3 length equals 14 residues. The ends were cut back, 5 bases at V and 8 bases at J, with 18 bases in the middle. Germline CDR1 reads SQVTM; CDR2 reads ANQGSEA.

CDR3 coding DNA: TGTGCCAGCTCCGGGGGGGACTCCTACGAGCAGTACTTC. Amino acids: CASSGGDSYEQYF. This chain joins TRBV18 and TRBJ2-7; 8 nucleotides line up with TRBD2. From germline, CDR1 is KGHSH and CDR2 LQKENI. V lost 6 bases, J lost 0 bases, and 1 base stayed unmatched. The CDR3 is 13 amino acids.

The V gene is TRBV29-1, the J gene TRBJ2-7; TRBD1 might be the D (5 bases). V was cut by 4 bases and J by 7 bases, with 20 bases left in between. Germline V lookup: CDR1 SQVTM, CDR2 ANQGSEA. The CDR3 spans 14 residues. CDR3 residues: CSVVVVAGNGEQYF. The CDR3 nucleotides are TGCAGCGTTGTGGTTGTGGCAGGGAATGGGGAGCAGTACTTC.

The genes are TRBV15 and TRBJ1-5; the D is unclear. The CDR3 loop spans 15 amino acids. V was shortened by 2 bases and J by 7 bases, with 15 bases between the two germline ends. Germline CDR1 and CDR2: LNHNV and YYDKDF (reference sequence). The CDR3 DNA sequence: TGTGCCACCAGCAGACACAGACAAACTTCACAGCCCCAGCATTTT. This codes for CATSRHRQTSQPQHF.

This clone was seen more than once but under ten times. The chain is built from TRBV11-2 and TRBJ1-2; possibly TRBD1 for D (6 bases). Germline CDR1 and CDR2: SGHAT and FQNNGV. The CDR3 spans 15 residues. The V end lost 5 bases, the J end lost 4 bases, and 17 bases lay between the germline ends. In DNA, the CDR3 is TGTGCCAGCAGCCCTAGCGGGGGGACACTCTATGGCTACACCTTC. Its translation is CASSPSGGTLYGYTF.

The chain has TRBV2 and TRBJ2-2; maybe TRBD1 (7 bases). This CDR3 has 16 residues. Per the germline V gene, CDR1 is SNHLY and CDR2 is FYNNEI. V lost 7 bases and J 5 bases, leaving 20 bases between the germline ends. Written as DNA, the CDR3 is TGTGCCAGCAAGCTAGAGGCAGGGGGAGGTACCGGGGAGCTGTTTTTT. It yields the protein CASKLEAGGGTGELFF.

This chain connects TRBV7-8 to TRBJ2-1; no clear D gene. From germline, CDR1 is SGHVS and CDR2 FQNEAQ. The CDR3 length is 15 residues. V was shortened by 5 bases and J by 7 bases, with 18 bases between the two germline ends. For the CDR3, the DNA is TGTGCCAGCAGCCCGCGCGTTGCTCTCGGTAATGAGCAGTTCTTC. Translating gives CASSPRVALGNEQFF.

This chain joins TRBV6-5 and TRBJ1-3; 10 bases line up with TRBD1. CDR1 is MNHEY and CDR2 is SVGAGI in the germline V gene. Unmatched junction bases numbered 3, after V lost 5 bases and J lost 2 bases. The CDR3 is 15 amino acids. CDR3 region: CASSRGQGPGNTIYF. DNA for the CDR3: TGTGCCAGCAGTAGGGGACAGGGGCCTGGAAACACCATATATTTT.

This clone occurred a few times. This chain connects TRBV7-2 to TRBJ1-2; unclear D gene. This CDR3 has 15 residues. CDR1 and CDR2 from the germline V gene are SGHTA and FQGNSA. Trimming stripped 5 bases from V and 3 bases from J, with 16 bases between. CDR3 residues: CASSPSRRVYYGYTF. The CDR3, as DNA: TGTGCCAGCAGCCCCTCAAGGAGGGTCTACTATGGCTACACCTTC. The variable domain in full, completed from reference TRBV7-2 and TRBJ1-2, reads GAGVSQSPSNKVTEKGKDVELRCDPISGHTALYWYRQSLGQGLEFLIYFQGNSAPDKSGLPSDRFSAERTGGSVSTLTIQRTQQEDSAVYLCASSPSRRVYYGYTFGSGTRLTVV.

V gene TRBV28 combines with J gene TRBJ2-7; 10 bases are shared with TRBD1. CDR1 and CDR2 (germline): MDHEN, SYDVKM. There are 15 residues in the CDR3. With 4 bases clipped from V and 7 bases from J, the junction kept 10 bases outside the gene matches. CDR3 in amino acids: CASSSAGQGPPEQYF. In DNA, the CDR3 is TGTGCCAGCAGTTCAGCGGGACAGGGGCCCCCGGAGCAGTACTTC. Using reference TRBV28 and TRBJ2-7 for the parts outside the CDR3, the full variable domain is DVKVTQSSRYLVKRTGEKVFLECVQDMDHENMFWYRQDPGLGLRLIYFSYDVKMKEKGDIPEGYSVSREKKERFSLILESASTNQTSMYLCASSSAGQGPPEQYFGPGTRLTVT.

The chain carries TRBV18 and TRBJ1-5; weak D call: TRBD1 (5 bases). This CDR3 spans 15 amino acids. V was cut by 6 bases and J by 0 bases, with 12 bases left in between. Germline CDR1 KGHSH, CDR2 LQKENI. This CDR3 reads CASSEGYPSNQPQHF. For the CDR3, the DNA is TGTGCCAGCTCGGAGGGGTACCCTAGCAATCAGCCCCAGCATTTT.

This chain connects TRBV7-3 to TRBJ2-7; 8 positions agree with TRBD2. Germline V CDR1 and CDR2: SGHTA, FQGTGA. The junction had 6 bases not matched to a gene; V was cut back by 2 bases and J by 3 bases. The CDR3 extends over 15 amino acids. CDR3 bases: TGTGCCAGCAGCTTAGGGTCCAGCGGGAGCTACGAGCAGTACTTC. The encoded protein is CASSLGSSGSYEQYF.

CDR3 DNA: TGTGCCAGCAGCCAAGAGGGCAGGTACACTGAAGCTTTCTTT. This gives the protein CASSQEGRYTEAFF. The chain has TRBV3-1 (or the pseudogene TRBV3-2) and TRBJ1-1; D remains ambiguous. The V and J ends lost 0 bases and 3 bases respectively, with 8 bases between them. CDR1 is LGHDT, CDR2 YNNKEL, per germline (reference sequence). The CDR3 contains 14 residues.

CDR3 residues: CASSIVRGRQYF. CDR3 in DNA: TGTGCCAGTAGTATAGTCCGGGGTCGGCAGTACTTC. This chain links TRBV19 with TRBJ2-7, with a weak D call TRBD2 (5 bases). This CDR3 comprises 12 residues. The germline V gene encodes CDR1 LNHDA and CDR2 SQIVND (reference sequence). V shed 1 base and J shed 9 bases, with 10 bases lying between them.

This clone was counted only a few times. This chain joins TRBV11-2 and TRBJ1-2; 8 bases agree with TRBD1. CDR1 is SGHAT and CDR2 is FQNNGV in the germline V gene. This CDR3 spans 15 amino acids. The ends lost 0 bases at V and 5 bases at J; junction bases unmatched: 5. Here the CDR3 DNA reads TGTGCCAGCAGCTTAGAGCAGGGGGCTTTGTATGGCTACACCTTC. Amino acids: CASSLEQGALYGYTF.